This T cell receptor beta chain was recovered during a study of blood T cell repertoires in COVID-19. Study as a whole: In each case, the material was cDNA or gDNA derived from T cells, B-cell-depleted T cells, or PBMCs.

In the authors' workflow: Counts of nucleated cells, estimated from reference gene primer amplification, were obtained. Sequencing was performed with immunoSEQ multiplex PCR; in TCRdb, only in-frame clones are kept and a portion is missing. The V and J calls and the clone size are those of that table, but D and trimming were determined from the DNA. The table lists 92,000 or so clones, around 89% of them singletons. CDR3 length equals 14 residues. Germline values: CDR1 MNHEY, CDR2 SVGAGI. Trimming at V came to 6 bases and at J to 3 bases, leaving 7 bases not matched to a gene. Sequenced input: peripheral blood. This receptor was obtained from a man aged 55 to 70 with acute or convalescent COVID-19. V usage is TRBV6-5 and J usage is TRBJ1-2; 7 nucleotides align to TRBD1. Here the CDR3 DNA reads TGTGCCAGCAGGGGAGACAGGGTGGACTATGGCTACACCTTC. Amino acid sequence: CASRGDRVDYGYTF.